One sample yielded the 4 T cell receptor beta chains listed below, sequenced in a study of T cell responses to AZD1222 COVID-19 vaccine. TCRdb keeps only in-frame clones here, not all; method: immunoSEQ multiplex PCR. Here the sample spans about 110,000 clones, about nine tenths being singletons. The sequencing used peripheral blood, collected 28 days after the second AZD1222 dose. The receptor set was obtained from an adult who received the AZD1222 COVID-19 vaccine.

This clone was picked up one time. The chain links TRBV28 to TRBJ1-1; D not certain. Germline CDR1 reads MDHEN; CDR2 reads SYDVKM. This CDR3 spans 16 amino acids. V was cut by 7 bases and J by 2 bases, with 20 bases left in between. The CDR3 DNA sequence: TGTGCCAGCATTCCCGGGAGGGTAGGGAGAAACACTGAAGCTTTCTTT. Translation: CASIPGRVGRNTEAFF.

This clone was picked up a small number of times. The genes are TRBV19 and TRBJ2-7, with TRBD2 identical over 7 bases. Germline V gene data show CDR1 as LNHDA and CDR2 as SQIVND (reference sequence). V lost 6 bases to trimming and J lost 3 bases; unmatched junction nucleotides: 8. The CDR3 has 14 amino acids. The DNA of the CDR3 is TGTGCCAGTAGGGAGGGTAGCGGGCTCTACGAGCAGTACTTC. Amino acids: CASREGSGLYEQYF. Complete variable domain (other parts from reference TRBV19 and TRBJ2-7): DGGITQSPKYLFRKEGQNVTLSCEQNLNHDAMYWYRQDPGQGLRLIYYSQIVNDFQKGDIAEGYSVSREKKESFPLTVTSAQKNPTAFYLCASREGSGLYEQYFGPGTRLTVT.

The chain combines TRBV6-5 with TRBJ2-5; D ambiguous. V lost 5 bases and J 4 bases, leaving 11 bases between the germline ends. Looked up from germline, CDR1 is MNHEY and CDR2 is SVGAGI. This CDR3 region has 13 residues. The CDR3 nucleotides are TGTGCCAGCAGTCAAATAGTACGAGAGACCCAGTACTTC. It is translated as CASSQIVRETQYF.

This chain joins TRBV28 and TRBJ1-4; D remains ambiguous. The germline gives CDR1 MDHEN, CDR2 SYDVKM. This CDR3 is built from 12 residues. V was trimmed by 4 bases and J by 7 bases, leaving 7 bases between them. The CDR3 loop reads CASSSQVEKLFF. The CDR3 bases are TGTGCCAGCAGTTCACAAGTTGAAAAACTGTTTTTT.